These 21 T cell receptor gamma chains came from one sample sequenced in a study of Vγ9Vδ2 T cells in congenital toxoplasmosis. TRGC- and TRDC-specific primers primed one-tube template-switch reverse transcription to make cDNA. The TRGC primer design covered both constant genes, TRGC1 and TRGC2. TCRdb re-processed the reads via CATT. The sample yields approximately 450 gamma-chain clones, about 20% seen once. What was sequenced was gamma-delta T cells from blood. These receptors came from a child younger than 10 born to a mother with Toxoplasma gondii infection during pregnancy, either congenitally infected or uninfected (not recorded which).

This clone turned up a few times. It differs at one base from a far larger clone, so likely a read error. The chain joins TRGV4 to TRGJ1 or TRGJ2. CDR3 length: 14 residues. Germline trimming cut 0 bases from V and 6 bases from J; bases unmatched to any gene: 8. Germline V lookup: CDR1 EGSTGY, CDR2 YDSYTSSV. CDR3 loop: CATWDGPSCYKKLF. Here the CDR3 DNA reads TGTGCCACCTGGGATGGGCCAAGTTGTTATAAGAAACTCTTT.

This clone is large within its sample. Other DNA sequences from this sample encode an identical CDR3 as well. V and J are TRGV9 and TRGJP. J was trimmed by 4 bases and V by 0 bases; bases with no gene match: 3. The CDR3 spans 17 residues. Germline lookup yields CDR1 GITISATS and CDR2 ISYDGTV (reference sequence). In DNA form, the CDR3 reads TGTGCCTTGTGGGAGGTGTCCCAAGAGTTGGGCAAAAAAATCAAGGTATTT. Residues: CALWEVSQELGKKIKVF.

This clone was counted once. For this DNA, TCRdb reports the protein of a much larger clone, which diverges at residue 8, most likely from a read error; the protein presented here is translated directly from the DNA. The rearrangement links TRGV10 to TRGJP1. TRGV10 counts as an open reading frame of uncertain function. V lost 8 bases and J lost 7; bases outside the gene matches: 11. The CDR3 is 14 residues long. CDR3 residues: CAAWDYPSGWFKIF. The CDR3 DNA reads TGTGCTGCGTGGGATTACCCCAGTGGTTGGTTCAAGATATTT.

This clone was found a few times. A read error likely explains this, since a far larger clone differs by one base. The J gene is TRGJ1 or TRGJ2, the V gene TRGV9. The CDR3 spans 10 residues. Per the germline V gene, CDR1 is GITISATS and CDR2 is ISYDGTV (reference sequence). CDR3 bases: TGTGCCTTGCGGGAGGTGAAGAAACTCTTT. Its translation is CALREVKKLF.

A remark on this clone: A read error is the likely source, as a far larger clone sits one nucleotide away. The identical CDR3 is also encoded by other nucleotide sequences in the sample. J is TRGJ1 or TRGJ2 and V is TRGV5. CDR1 VINAFY and CDR2 YDVSNSKD come from the germline V gene. The CDR3 is made up of 13 amino acids. This CDR3 is CATWDRPRYKKLF. CDR3 DNA: TGTGCCACCTGGGACAGGCCGAGGTATAAGAAGCTCTTT.

This clone is classed as medium-sized (0.01 to 0.1%). The chain links TRGV10 to TRGJP1. TRGV10 is noted as an ORF with a role that remains uncertain. Unmatched junction bases numbered 4, after V lost 8 bases and J lost 9 bases. This CDR3 comprises 11 residues. The CDR3 region is CAAWESWFKIF. CDR3 DNA sequence: TGTGCTGCGTGGGAAAGTTGGTTCAAGATATTT.

This clone is labeled as large. The V gene is TRGV9, the J gene TRGJ1 or TRGJ2. CDR1 GITISATS and CDR2 ISYDGTV come from the germline V gene (reference sequence). This CDR3 has 12 amino acids. Trimming at V came to 0 bases and at J to 7 bases, leaving 3 bases not matched to a gene. CDR3 residues: CALWEVLYKKLF. DNA for the CDR3: TGTGCCTTGTGGGAGGTGCTCTATAAGAAACTCTTT.

By frequency in the sample, this clone is large (0.1 to 1%). The chain couples TRGV4 to TRGJ1 or TRGJ2. V shed 6 bases and J 2 bases; nucleotides not matched to a gene: 1. The CDR3 length is 11 residues. Looked up from germline, CDR1 is EGSTGY and CDR2 is YDSYTSSV. The DNA of the CDR3 is TGTGCCACCTGGTATTATTATAAGAAACTCTTT. Protein product: CATWYYYKKLF.

The gene calls are TRGV9 and TRGJP. Germline trimming cut 0 bases from V and 4 bases from J; bases unmatched to any gene: 9. CDR1 is GITISATS, CDR2 ISYDGTV, per germline (reference sequence). This CDR3 is 19 amino acids long. CDR3 nucleotide sequence: TGTGCCTTGTGGGAGGTGCACGGGGGACAAGAGTTGGGCAAAAAAATCAAGGTATTT. As protein: CALWEVHGGQELGKKIKVF.

By sample share, this clone is medium-sized (0.01 to 0.1%). The chain is built from TRGV5 and TRGJ1 or TRGJ2. Germline lookup yields CDR1 VINAFY and CDR2 YDVSNSKD. Trimming cost V 0 bases and J 7 bases; bases outside gene matches: 15. CDR3 size: 16 residues. The CDR3: CATWDRPQGPGYKKLF. The DNA for the CDR3 is TGTGCCACCTGGGACAGGCCCCAAGGCCCCGGGTATAAGAAACTCTTT.

Turning to this clone: The TCRdb protein comes from a much larger clone and disagrees with this DNA's translation at residue 3, likely due to a read error; the protein given here is derived from the DNA. J is TRGJP1 and V is TRGV10. TRGV10 is recorded as an ORF, its role being uncertain. The CDR3 runs to 14 residues. The CDR3 DNA sequence: TGTGCTACGTGGGATTTTGTCACTGGTTGGTTCAAGATATTT. Translation: CATWDFVTGWFKIF.

This clone qualifies as large. Other DNA sequences from this sample encode an identical CDR3 as well. The chain is built from TRGV9 and TRGJP. The junction had 3 bases not matched to a gene; V was cut back by 1 base and J by 6 bases. The CDR3 is 16 amino acids. CDR1 is GITISATS, CDR2 ISYDGTV, per germline (reference sequence). CDR3 DNA: TGTGCCTTGTGGGAGGTTGGAGAGTTGGGCAAAAAAATCAAGGTATTT. Its translation is CALWEVGELGKKIKVF.

About this clone itself: With a far larger clone one base away, a read error is the likely cause. Other DNA sequences in this specimen translate into the identical CDR3. The chain has TRGV10 and TRGJP1. TRGV10 falls under the ORF class, with uncertain function. The CDR3 loop spans 12 amino acids. CDR3 bases: TGTGCCGCGTATCTCACTGGTTGGTTCAAGATATTT. It encodes CAAYLTGWFKIF.

In its sample, this clone is large. This sample also contains other DNA sequences that code for the same CDR3. The chain couples TRGV9 to TRGJP. V shed 1 base, J shed 4 bases, and the junction held 7 bases outside the gene matches. Germline V gene sequence: CDR1 GITISATS, CDR2 ISYDGTV (reference sequence). The CDR3 spans 18 residues. The CDR3 DNA is TGTGCCTTGTGGGAGGTCCTCGAACAAGAGTTGGGCAAAAAAATCAAGGTATTT. Translating it yields CALWEVLEQELGKKIKVF.

Concerning this clone: The protein that TCRdb holds for this DNA derives from a much larger clone and differs from the translated DNA at residue 3, which likely indicates a read error; the protein shown here is translated from the DNA. This chain connects TRGV4 to TRGJ1 or TRGJ2. The germline V gene has CDR1 EGSTGY and CDR2 YDSYTSSV. The CDR3 has 14 amino acids. In DNA form, the CDR3 reads TGTGCCGCCTGGGATGGGCCAAGTTATTATAAGAAACTCTTT. It encodes CAAWDGPSYYKKLF.

In regard to this clone: A far more abundant clone sits one base away, making this likely a read error. This sample also contains other DNA sequences that code for the same CDR3. The chain has TRGV10 and TRGJP1. TRGV10 is noted as an ORF with a role that remains uncertain. CDR3 length: 14 amino acids. The CDR3 reads CAAWDLTTGWFKIF. The DNA for the CDR3 is TGTGCTGCGTGGGACCTTACCACTGGCTGGTTCAAGATATTT.

This clone is large by share. V usage is TRGV2 and J usage is TRGJ1 or TRGJ2. The junction had 2 bases not matched to a gene; V was cut back by 0 bases and J by 3 bases. Germline assignment: CDR1 EGSNGY and CDR2 YDSYNSKV. The CDR3 runs to 13 residues. CDR3 sequence reads: CATWDGPYYKKLF. The DNA for the CDR3 is TGTGCCACCTGGGACGGGCCTTATTATAAGAAACTCTTT.

By sample fraction, this clone is large. Other DNA sequences in the sample encode the same CDR3. V gene TRGV9 combines with J gene TRGJP. The CDR3 is 16 residues long. J was trimmed by 4 bases and V by 4 bases; bases with no gene match: 4. Per the germline V gene, CDR1 is GITISATS and CDR2 is ISYDGTV (reference sequence). This CDR3 reads CALWDPQELGKKIKVF. The DNA of the CDR3 is TGTGCCTTGTGGGACCCCCAAGAGTTGGGCAAAAAAATCAAGGTATTT.

By sample fraction, this clone is large (0.1 to 1%). V gene TRGV4 combines with J gene TRGJ1 or TRGJ2. From germline, CDR1 is EGSTGY and CDR2 YDSYTSSV. The CDR3 length is 12 residues. Trimming at V came to 5 bases and at J to 2 bases, leaving 3 bases not matched to a gene. CDR3 coding DNA: TGTGCCACCTGGGGGGATTATTATAAGAAACTCTTT. It encodes CATWGDYYKKLF.

About this clone: A read error likely explains why the TCRdb protein, taken from a much larger clone, differs from this DNA's translation at residue 7; the protein shown is translated from the DNA. The chain recombines TRGV10 with TRGJ1 or TRGJ2. TRGV10 is classed as an ORF, of uncertain function. With 8 bases clipped from V and 9 bases from J, the junction kept 11 bases outside the gene matches. This CDR3 region has 12 residues. CDR3 protein: CAAWDYNCKKLF. Written as DNA, the CDR3 is TGTGCTGCGTGGGATTATAACTGTAAGAAACTCTTT.

This clone ranks as large. The chain links TRGV8 to TRGJ1 or TRGJ2. Germline V gene data show CDR1 as VENAVY and CDR2 as YDSYNSRV. Unmatched junction bases numbered 1, after V lost 5 bases and J lost 3 bases. The CDR3 consists of 11 residues. CDR3 loop: CATWGYYKKLF. The DNA of the CDR3 is TGTGCCACCTGGGGTTATTATAAGAAACTCTTT.